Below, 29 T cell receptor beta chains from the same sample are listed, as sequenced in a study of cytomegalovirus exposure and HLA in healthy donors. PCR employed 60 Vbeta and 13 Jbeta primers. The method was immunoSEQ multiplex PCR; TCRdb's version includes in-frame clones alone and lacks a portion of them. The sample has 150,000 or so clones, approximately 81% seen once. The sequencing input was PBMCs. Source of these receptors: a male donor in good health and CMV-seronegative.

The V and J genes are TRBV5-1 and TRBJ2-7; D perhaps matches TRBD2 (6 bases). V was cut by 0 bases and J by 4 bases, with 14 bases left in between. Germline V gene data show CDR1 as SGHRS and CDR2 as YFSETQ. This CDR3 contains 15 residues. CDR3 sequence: CASSLGVSGTYEQYF. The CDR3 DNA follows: TGCGCCAGCAGCTTGGGGGTTAGCGGTACGTACGAGCAGTACTTC.

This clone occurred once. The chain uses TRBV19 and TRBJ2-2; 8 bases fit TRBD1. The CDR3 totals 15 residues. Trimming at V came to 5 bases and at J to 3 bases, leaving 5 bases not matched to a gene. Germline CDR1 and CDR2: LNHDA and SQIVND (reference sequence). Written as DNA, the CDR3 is TGTGCCAGTAGTCATCGGACAGGGCACACCGGGGAGCTGTTTTTT. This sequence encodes CASSHRTGHTGELFF.

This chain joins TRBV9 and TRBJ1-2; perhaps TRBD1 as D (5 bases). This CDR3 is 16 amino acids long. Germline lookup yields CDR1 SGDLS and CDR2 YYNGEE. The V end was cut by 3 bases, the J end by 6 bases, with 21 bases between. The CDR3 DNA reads TGTGCCAGCAGCGCGGAACCGACAGCCATCTCGGATGGCTACACCTTC. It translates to CASSAEPTAISDGYTF. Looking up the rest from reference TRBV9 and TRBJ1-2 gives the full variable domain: DSGVTQTPKHLITATGQRVTLRCSPRSGDLSVYWYQQSLDQGLQFLIQYYNGEERAKGNILERFSAQQFPDLHSELNLSSLELGDSALYFCASSAEPTAISDGYTFGSGTRLTVV.

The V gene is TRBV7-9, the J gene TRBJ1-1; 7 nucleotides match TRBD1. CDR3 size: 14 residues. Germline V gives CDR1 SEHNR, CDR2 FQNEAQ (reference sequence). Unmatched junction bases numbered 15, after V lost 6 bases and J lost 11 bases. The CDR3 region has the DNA TGTGCCAGCAGTTCTACCGGGACAGCAAATCGGGCTTTCTTT. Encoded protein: CASSSTGTANRAFF.

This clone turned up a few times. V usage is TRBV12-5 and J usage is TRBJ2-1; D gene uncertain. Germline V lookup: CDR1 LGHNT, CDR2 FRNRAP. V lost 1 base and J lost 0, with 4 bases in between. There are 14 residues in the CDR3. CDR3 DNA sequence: TGTGCTAGTGGTTTGGAGAGCTCCTACAATGAGCAGTTCTTC. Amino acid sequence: CASGLESSYNEQFF.

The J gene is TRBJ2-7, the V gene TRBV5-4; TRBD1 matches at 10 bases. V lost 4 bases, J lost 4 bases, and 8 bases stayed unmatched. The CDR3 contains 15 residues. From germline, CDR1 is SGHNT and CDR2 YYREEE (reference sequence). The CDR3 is CASSPTGGRSYEQYF. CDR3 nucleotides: TGTGCCAGCAGCCCGACAGGGGGCCGGAGTTACGAGCAGTACTTC.

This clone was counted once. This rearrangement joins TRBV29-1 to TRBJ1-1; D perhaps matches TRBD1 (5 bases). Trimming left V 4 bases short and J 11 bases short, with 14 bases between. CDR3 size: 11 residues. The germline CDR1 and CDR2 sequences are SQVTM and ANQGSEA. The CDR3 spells CSVGHQGDAFF. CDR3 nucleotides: TGCAGCGTTGGTCATCAGGGCGACGCTTTCTTT.

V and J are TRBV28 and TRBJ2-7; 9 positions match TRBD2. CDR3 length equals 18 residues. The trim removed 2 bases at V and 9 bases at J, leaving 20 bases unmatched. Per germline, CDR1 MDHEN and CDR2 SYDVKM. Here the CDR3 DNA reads TGTGCCAGCAGTTTAGGGGCGATGATAGCGGGAGACTTTCTCGGGCAGTACTTC. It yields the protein CASSLGAMIAGDFLGQYF.

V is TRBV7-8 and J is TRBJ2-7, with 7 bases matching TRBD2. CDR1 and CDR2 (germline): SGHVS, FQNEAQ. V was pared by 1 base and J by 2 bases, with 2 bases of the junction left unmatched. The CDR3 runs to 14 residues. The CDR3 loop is CASSLVGTTYEQYF. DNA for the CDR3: TGTGCCAGCAGCTTAGTTGGGACTACCTACGAGCAGTACTTC. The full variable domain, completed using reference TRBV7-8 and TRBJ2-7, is GAGVSQSPRYKVAKRGQDVALRCDPISGHVSLFWYQQALGQGPEFLTYFQNEAQLDKSGLPSDRFFAERPEGSVSTLKIQRTQQEDSAVYLCASSLVGTTYEQYFGPGTRLTVT.

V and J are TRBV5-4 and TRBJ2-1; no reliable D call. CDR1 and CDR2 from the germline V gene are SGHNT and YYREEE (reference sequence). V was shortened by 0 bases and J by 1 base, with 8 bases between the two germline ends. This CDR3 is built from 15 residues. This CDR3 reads CASSLALGSYNEQFF. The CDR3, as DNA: TGTGCCAGCAGCTTGGCTCTAGGTTCCTACAATGAGCAGTTCTTC.

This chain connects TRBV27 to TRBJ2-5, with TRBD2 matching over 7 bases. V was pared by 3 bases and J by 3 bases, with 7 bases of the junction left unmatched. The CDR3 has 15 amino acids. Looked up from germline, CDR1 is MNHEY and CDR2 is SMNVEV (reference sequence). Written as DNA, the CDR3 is TGTGCCAGCAGTTTCTCCGCGGGGGAGGAAGAGACCCAGTACTTC. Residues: CASSFSAGEEETQYF.

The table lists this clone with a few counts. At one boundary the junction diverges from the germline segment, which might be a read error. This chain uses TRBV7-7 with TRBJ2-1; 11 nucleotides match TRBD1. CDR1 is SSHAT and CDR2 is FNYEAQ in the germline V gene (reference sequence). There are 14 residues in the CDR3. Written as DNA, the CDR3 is TGTGCTAGCAGCCCCGGGACAGGGGGGAATGAGCAGTTCTTC. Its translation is CASSPGTGGNEQFF.

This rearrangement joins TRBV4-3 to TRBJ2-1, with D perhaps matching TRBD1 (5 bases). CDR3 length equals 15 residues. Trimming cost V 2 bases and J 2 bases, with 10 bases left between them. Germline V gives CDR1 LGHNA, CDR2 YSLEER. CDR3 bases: TGCGCCAGCAGCCAATCAAGCAGGGCCTACAATGAGCAGTTCTTC. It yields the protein CASSQSSRAYNEQFF.

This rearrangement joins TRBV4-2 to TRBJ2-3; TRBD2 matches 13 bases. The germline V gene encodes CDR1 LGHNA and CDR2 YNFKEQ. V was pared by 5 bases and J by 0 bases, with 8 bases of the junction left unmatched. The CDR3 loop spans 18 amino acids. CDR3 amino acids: CASSARTSGSRSTDTQYF. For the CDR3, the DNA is TGTGCCAGCAGCGCCCGGACTAGCGGGAGTCGGAGCACAGATACGCAGTATTTT.

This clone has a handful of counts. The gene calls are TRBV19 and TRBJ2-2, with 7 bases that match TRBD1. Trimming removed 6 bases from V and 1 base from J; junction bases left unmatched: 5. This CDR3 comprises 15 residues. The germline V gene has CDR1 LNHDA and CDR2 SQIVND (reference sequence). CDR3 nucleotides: TGTGCCAGTAGCCCAGGGGGAATGAACACCGGGGAGCTGTTTTTT. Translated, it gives CASSPGGMNTGELFF.

Written as DNA, the CDR3 is TGTGCCAGCAGTTACCCCAGACACAGGGTAGGGGAAAAACTGTTTTTT. As protein: CASSYPRHRVGEKLFF. The chain recombines TRBV6-5 with TRBJ1-4, with D maybe TRBD1 (6 bases). Trimming stripped 2 bases from V and 8 bases from J, with 18 bases between. The CDR3 contains 16 residues. The germline CDR1 and CDR2 sequences are MNHEY and SVGAGI.

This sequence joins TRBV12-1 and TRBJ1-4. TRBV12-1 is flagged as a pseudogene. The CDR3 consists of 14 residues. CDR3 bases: TGTGCCAGCACCGGCCCCGCAGGAGGAGAAAAACTGTTTTTT. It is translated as CASTGPAGGEKLFF.

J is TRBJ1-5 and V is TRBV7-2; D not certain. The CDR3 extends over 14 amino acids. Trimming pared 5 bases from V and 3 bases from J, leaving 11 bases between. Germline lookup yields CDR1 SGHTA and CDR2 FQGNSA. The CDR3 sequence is CASSRLGPNQPQHF. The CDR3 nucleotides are TGTGCCAGCAGCCGACTTGGTCCCAATCAGCCCCAGCATTTT.

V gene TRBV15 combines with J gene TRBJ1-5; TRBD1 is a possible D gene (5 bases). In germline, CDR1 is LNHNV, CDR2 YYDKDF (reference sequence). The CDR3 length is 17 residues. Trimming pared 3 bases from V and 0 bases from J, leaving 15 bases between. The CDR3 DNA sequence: TGTGCCACCAGCAGGGGGCGAGAGCTATATAGCAATCAGCCCCAGCATTTT. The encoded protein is CATSRGRELYSNQPQHF.

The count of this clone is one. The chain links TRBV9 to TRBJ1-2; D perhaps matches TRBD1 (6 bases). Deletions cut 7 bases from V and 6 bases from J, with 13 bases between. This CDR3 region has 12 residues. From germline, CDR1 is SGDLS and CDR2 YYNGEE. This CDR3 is CASDNRVHGYTF. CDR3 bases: TGTGCCAGCGACAACAGGGTCCATGGCTACACCTTC.

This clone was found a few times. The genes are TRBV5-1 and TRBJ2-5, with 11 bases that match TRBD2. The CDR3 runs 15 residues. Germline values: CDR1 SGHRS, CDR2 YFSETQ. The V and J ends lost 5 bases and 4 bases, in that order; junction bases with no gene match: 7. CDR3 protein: CASRSTSGSSETQYF. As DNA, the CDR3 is TGCGCCAGCAGGTCCACTAGCGGGAGTTCAGAGACCCAGTACTTC.

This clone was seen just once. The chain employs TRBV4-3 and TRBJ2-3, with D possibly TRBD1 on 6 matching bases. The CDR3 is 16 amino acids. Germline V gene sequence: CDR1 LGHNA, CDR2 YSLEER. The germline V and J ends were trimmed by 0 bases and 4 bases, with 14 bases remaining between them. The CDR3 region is CASSQDRTGFPDTQYF. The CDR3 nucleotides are TGCGCCAGCAGCCAAGATCGAACAGGGTTCCCAGATACGCAGTATTTT.

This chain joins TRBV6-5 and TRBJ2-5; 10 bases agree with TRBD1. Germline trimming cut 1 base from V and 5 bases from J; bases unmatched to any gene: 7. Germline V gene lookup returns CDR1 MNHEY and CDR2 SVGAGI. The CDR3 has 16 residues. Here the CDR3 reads CASSYFGTGVGETQYF. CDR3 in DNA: TGTGCCAGCAGTTACTTTGGGACAGGGGTAGGGGAGACCCAGTACTTC.

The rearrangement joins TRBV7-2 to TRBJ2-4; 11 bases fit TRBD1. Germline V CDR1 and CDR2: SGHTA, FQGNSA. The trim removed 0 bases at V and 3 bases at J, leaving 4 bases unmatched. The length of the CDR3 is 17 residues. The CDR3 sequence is CASSLAPGQGVKNIQYF. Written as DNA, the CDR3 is TGTGCCAGCAGCTTAGCGCCGGGACAGGGGGTCAAAAACATTCAGTACTTC.

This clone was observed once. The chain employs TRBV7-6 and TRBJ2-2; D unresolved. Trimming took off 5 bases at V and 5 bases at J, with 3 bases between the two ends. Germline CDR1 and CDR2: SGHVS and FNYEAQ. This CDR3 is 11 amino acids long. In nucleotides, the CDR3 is TGTGCCAGCAGCGCGACCGGGGAGCTGTTTTTT. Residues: CASSATGELFF.

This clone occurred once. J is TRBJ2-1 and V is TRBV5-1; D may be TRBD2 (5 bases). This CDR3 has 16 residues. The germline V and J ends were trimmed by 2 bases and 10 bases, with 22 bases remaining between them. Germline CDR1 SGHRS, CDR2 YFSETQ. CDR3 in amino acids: CASSLGKDSPAREQFF. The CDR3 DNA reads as TGCGCCAGCAGCTTAGGGAAGGACTCTCCAGCCAGGGAGCAGTTCTTC.

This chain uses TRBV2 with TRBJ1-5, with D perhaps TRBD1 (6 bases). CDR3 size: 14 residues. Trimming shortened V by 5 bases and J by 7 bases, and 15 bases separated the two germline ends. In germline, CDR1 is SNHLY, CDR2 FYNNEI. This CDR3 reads CASSLRAGGQPQHF. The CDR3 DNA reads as TGTGCCAGCAGTTTAAGGGCTGGGGGCCAGCCCCAGCATTTT.

The CDR3: CASTSGSGANVLTF. CDR3 DNA sequence: TGTGCCAGCACCTCAGGGTCAGGGGCCAACGTCCTGACTTTC. V is TRBV27 and J is TRBJ2-6, with D possibly TRBD1 on 5 matching bases. V lost 7 bases and J lost 4, with 11 bases in between. Per the germline V gene, CDR1 is MNHEY and CDR2 is SMNVEV (reference sequence). The CDR3 covers 14 residues.

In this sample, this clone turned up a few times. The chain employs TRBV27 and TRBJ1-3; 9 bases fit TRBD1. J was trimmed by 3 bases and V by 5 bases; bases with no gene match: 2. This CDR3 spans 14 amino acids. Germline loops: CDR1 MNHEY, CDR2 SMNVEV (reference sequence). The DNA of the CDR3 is TGTGCCAGCAGTCGGACAGGGGATGGAAACACCATATATTTT. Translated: CASSRTGDGNTIYF.